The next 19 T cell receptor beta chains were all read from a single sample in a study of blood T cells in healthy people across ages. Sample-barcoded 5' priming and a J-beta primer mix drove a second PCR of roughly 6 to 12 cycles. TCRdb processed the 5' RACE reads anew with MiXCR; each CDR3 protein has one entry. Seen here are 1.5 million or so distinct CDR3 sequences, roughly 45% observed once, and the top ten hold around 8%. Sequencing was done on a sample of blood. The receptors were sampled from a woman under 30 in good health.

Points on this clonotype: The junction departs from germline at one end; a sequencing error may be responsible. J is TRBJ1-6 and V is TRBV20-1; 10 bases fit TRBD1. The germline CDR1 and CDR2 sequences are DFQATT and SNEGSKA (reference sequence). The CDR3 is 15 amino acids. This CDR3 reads CSAPTTGGQDSPFHF. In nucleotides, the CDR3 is TGCAGTGCGCCAACGACAGGGGGCCAGGATTCACCCTTCCACTTT.

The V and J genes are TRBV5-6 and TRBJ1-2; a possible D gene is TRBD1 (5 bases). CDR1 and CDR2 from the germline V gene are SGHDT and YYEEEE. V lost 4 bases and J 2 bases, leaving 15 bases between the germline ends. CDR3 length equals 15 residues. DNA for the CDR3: TGTGCCAGCAGCCCGGCGGCCAGGGAGAACTATGGCTACACCTTC. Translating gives CASSPAARENYGYTF. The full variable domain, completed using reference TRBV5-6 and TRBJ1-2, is DAGVTQSPTHLIKTRGQQVTLRCSPKSGHDTVSWYQQALGQGPQFIFQYYEEEERQRGNFPDRFSGHQFPNYSSELNVNALLLGDSALYLCASSPAARENYGYTFGSGTRLTVV.

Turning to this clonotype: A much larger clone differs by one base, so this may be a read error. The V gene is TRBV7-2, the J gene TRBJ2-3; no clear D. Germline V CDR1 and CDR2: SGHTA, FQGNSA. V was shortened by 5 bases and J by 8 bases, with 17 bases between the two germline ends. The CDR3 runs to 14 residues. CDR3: CASSKGLTLVTQYF. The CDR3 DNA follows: TGTGCCAGCAGCAAGGGCCTTACGCTAGTTACGCAGTATTTT.

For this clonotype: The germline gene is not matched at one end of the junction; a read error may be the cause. The CDR3 region is CSAYRAGTDTRYF. In DNA, the CDR3 is TGCAGCGCGTACAGGGCGGGCACAGATACGCGGTATTTT. The rearrangement joins TRBV29-1 to TRBJ2-3; a possible D gene is TRBD1 (6 bases). The CDR3 spans 13 residues. Germline assignment: CDR1 SQVTM and CDR2 ANQGSEA.

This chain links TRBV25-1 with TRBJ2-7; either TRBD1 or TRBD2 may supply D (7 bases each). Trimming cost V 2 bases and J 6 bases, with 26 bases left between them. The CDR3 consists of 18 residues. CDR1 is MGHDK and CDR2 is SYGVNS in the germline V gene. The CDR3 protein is CASSEGGGRWQGGIEQYF. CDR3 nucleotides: TGTGCCAGCAGTGAAGGAGGGGGACGTTGGCAGGGGGGGATCGAGCAGTACTTC.

The CDR3 reads CASARTSGAINNEQFF. The CDR3 DNA reads as TGTGCCAGCGCTCGGACTAGCGGGGCCATAAACAATGAGCAGTTCTTC. The J gene is TRBJ2-1, the V gene TRBV6-5, with TRBD2 matching 12 bases. The CDR3 length is 16 residues. Per germline, CDR1 MNHEY and CDR2 SVGAGI. Trimming removed 8 bases from V and 5 bases from J; junction bases left unmatched: 10.

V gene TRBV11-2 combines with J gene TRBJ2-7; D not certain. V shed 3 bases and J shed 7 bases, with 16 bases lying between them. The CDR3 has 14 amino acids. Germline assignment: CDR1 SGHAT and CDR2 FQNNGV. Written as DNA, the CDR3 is TGTGCCAGCAGCTTGGTCGGCATGGGGAATGAGCAGTACTTC. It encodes CASSLVGMGNEQYF.

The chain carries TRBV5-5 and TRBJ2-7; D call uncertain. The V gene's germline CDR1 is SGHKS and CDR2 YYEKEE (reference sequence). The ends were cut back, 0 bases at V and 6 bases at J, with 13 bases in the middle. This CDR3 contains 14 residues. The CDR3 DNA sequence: TGTGCCAGCAGCTTGGACCCAAGAACCGGCGAGCAGTACTTC. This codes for CASSLDPRTGEQYF.

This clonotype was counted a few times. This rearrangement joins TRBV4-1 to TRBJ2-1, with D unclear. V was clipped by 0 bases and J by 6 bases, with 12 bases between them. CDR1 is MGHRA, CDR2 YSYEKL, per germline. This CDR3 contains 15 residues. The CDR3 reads CASSQDPNGINEQFF. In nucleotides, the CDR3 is TGCGCCAGCAGCCAAGATCCGAACGGAATCAATGAGCAGTTCTTC.

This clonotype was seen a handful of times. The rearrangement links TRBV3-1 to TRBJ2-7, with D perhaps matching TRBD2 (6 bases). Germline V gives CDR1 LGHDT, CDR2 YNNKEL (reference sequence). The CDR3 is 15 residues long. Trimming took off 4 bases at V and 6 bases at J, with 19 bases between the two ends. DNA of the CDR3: TGTGCCAGCAGCCGCAACGGCGGGGAGGTGCTCGAGCAGTACTTC. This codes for CASSRNGGEVLEQYF.

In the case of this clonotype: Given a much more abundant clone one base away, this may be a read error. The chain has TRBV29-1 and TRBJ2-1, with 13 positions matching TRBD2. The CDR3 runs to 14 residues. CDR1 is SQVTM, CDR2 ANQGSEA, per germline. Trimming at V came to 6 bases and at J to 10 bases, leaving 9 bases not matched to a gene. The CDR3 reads CSVETSGRAYEQFF. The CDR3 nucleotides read TGCAGCGTCGAAACTAGCGGGAGGGCCTACGAGCAGTTCTTC.

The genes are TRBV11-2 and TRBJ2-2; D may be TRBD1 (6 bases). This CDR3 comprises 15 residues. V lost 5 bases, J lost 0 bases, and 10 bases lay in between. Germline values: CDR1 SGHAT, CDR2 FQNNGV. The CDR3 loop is CASSPRTANTGELFF. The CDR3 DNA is TGTGCCAGCAGCCCACGGACAGCGAACACCGGGGAGCTGTTTTTT.

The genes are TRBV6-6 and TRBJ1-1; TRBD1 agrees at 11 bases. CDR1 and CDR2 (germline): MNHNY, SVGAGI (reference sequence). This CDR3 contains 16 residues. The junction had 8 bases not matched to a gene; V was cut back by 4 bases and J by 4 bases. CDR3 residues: CASSLPGQGVSTEAFF. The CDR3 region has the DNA TGTGCCAGCAGTTTACCGGGACAGGGGGTTAGCACTGAAGCTTTCTTT.

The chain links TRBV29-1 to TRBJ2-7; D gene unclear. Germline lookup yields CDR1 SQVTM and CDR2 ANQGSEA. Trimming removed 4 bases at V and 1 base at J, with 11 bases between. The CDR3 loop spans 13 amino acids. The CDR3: CSVVSGRSYEQYF. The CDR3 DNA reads TGCAGCGTTGTTTCGGGCAGGTCCTACGAGCAGTACTTC.

CDR3 bases: TGCTCAGCTAGCGGGAGATCCGGTGAGCAGTTCTTC. Its protein product is CSASGRSGEQFF. The V gene is TRBV20-1, the J gene TRBJ2-1, with 10 bases identical to TRBD2. Germline CDR1 reads DFQATT; CDR2 reads SNEGSKA (reference sequence). This CDR3 is 12 amino acids long.

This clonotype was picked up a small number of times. The DNA of the CDR3 is TGTGCCAGCCATCGTGGGTCCTACAATGAGCAGTACTTC. Translating gives CASHRGSYNEQYF. The chain combines TRBV6-6 with TRBJ2-1; unclear D gene. The J call is doubtful: the DNA matches TRBJ2-7 better. The CDR3 runs 13 residues. Germline V gene data show CDR1 as MNHNY and CDR2 as SVGAGI (reference sequence).

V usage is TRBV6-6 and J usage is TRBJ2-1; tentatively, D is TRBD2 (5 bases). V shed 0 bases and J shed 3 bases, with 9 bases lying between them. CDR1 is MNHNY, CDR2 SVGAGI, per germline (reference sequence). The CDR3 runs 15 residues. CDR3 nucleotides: TGTGCCAGCAGTTACTCGAGCGGAGACTACAATGAGCAGTTCTTC. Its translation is CASSYSSGDYNEQFF.

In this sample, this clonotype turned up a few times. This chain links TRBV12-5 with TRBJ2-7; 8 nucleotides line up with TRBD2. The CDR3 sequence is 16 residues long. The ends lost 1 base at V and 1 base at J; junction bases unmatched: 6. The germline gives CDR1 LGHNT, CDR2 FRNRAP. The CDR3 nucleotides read TGTGCTAGTGGTTTGGCCGCCACTAGCGGATCCTACGAGCAGTACTTC. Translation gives CASGLAATSGSYEQYF.

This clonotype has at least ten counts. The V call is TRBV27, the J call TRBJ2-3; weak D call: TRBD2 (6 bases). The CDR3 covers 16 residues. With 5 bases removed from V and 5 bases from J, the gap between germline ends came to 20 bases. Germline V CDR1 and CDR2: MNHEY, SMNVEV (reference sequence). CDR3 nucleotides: TGTGCCAGCAGTCTTGGAAACGGCGGGAAGGTAGATACGCAGTATTTT. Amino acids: CASSLGNGGKVDTQYF.